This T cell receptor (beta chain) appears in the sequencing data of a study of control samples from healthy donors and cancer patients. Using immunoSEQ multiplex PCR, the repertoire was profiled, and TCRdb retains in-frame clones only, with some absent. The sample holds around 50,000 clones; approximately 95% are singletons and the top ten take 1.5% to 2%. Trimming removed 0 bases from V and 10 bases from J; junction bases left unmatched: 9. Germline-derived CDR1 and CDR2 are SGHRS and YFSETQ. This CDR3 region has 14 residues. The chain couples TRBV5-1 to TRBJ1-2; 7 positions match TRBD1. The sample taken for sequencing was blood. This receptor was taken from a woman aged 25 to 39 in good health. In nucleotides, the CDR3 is TGCGCCAGCAGCTTGGTTTCGGGACAGACCCTCTACACCTTC. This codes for CASSLVSGQTLYTF.